Included here is one TCR beta chain sequence, with context. What it binds is not known. The sample comes from a study of T cells after posttransplantation cyclophosphamide. The study, taken as a whole, reports: Donor CD8+ memory clones often dominated recipient blood repertoires at later times. Recipient CMV seropositivity and CMV reactivation strongly tracked TRB clonality. Skin or GI-infiltrating T cells shared few TRB sequences with blood.

Sequenced by immunoSEQ multiplex PCR; TCRdb stores in-frame clones only, minus some. Of around 16,000 clones listed, approximately 88% are singletons. Control samples came 1 year after myeloablative marrow transplants with methotrexate plus calcineurin inhibitor. With 0 bases clipped from V and 7 bases from J, the junction kept 3 bases outside the gene matches. Germline V gene sequence: CDR1 SGHDT, CDR2 YYEEEE. CDR3 length: 15 residues. The TCR sequence derives from a male patient younger than 30 who received an allogeneic stem cell transplant from a related donor, was CMV-positive, and had no GVHD. T cells may partly derive from the graft donor. Sequencing was performed on PBMCs, taken 350 to 400 days after allogeneic stem cell transplant with calcineurin inhibitor and methotrexate. The chain couples TRBV5-6 to TRBJ2-1, with 11 nucleotides matching TRBD2. CDR3 region: CASSLEASGRNEQFF. The CDR3 DNA reads TGTGCCAGCAGCTTGGAGGCTAGCGGGAGGAATGAGCAGTTCTTC.